The 14 T cell receptor beta chains in this list originate from one sample, sequenced in a study of blood T cell repertoires in COVID-19. The table came from immunoSEQ multiplex PCR; TCRdb's copy has only in-frame clones and leaves some out. The sample has about 280,000 clones, roughly 89% seen once. Sequencing was performed on peripheral blood. Source of these receptors: a woman younger than 45 with active or convalescent COVID-19.

The chain joins TRBV10-1 to TRBJ1-2; no firm D call. CDR3 length equals 13 residues. Germline V gene data show CDR1 as WNHNN and CDR2 as SYGVQD (reference sequence). The ends were cut back, 4 bases at V and 4 bases at J, with 10 bases in the middle. The CDR3 coding sequence is TGCGCCAGCAGTGCGAACAGCCTCTATGGCTACACCTTC. This translates into CASSANSLYGYTF.

The chain has TRBV27 and TRBJ2-7; the match to TRBD1 covers 9 bases. The V gene's germline CDR1 is MNHEY and CDR2 SMNVEV (reference sequence). The trim removed 5 bases at V and 3 bases at J, leaving 8 bases unmatched. The length of the CDR3 is 15 residues. The DNA for the CDR3 is TGTGCCAGCAGTACCCTCCGGACAGGGGTCTACGAGCAGTACTTC. Translated: CASSTLRTGVYEQYF.

V is TRBV5-4 and J is TRBJ2-7, with TRBD2 matching over 7 bases. This CDR3 is built from 16 residues. The germline gives CDR1 SGHNT, CDR2 YYREEE (reference sequence). Trimming at V came to 4 bases and at J to 0 bases, leaving 10 bases not matched to a gene. The CDR3: CASSPGGRGSSYEQYF. CDR3 DNA sequence: TGTGCCAGCAGCCCCGGTGGGCGGGGGAGCTCCTACGAGCAGTACTTC.

This chain connects TRBV7-6 to TRBJ1-5; tentatively, D is TRBD1 (5 bases). The V and J ends lost 4 bases and 3 bases respectively, with 22 bases between them. CDR1 SGHVS and CDR2 FNYEAQ come from the germline V gene. CDR3 length: 18 residues. The CDR3 nucleotides read TGTGCCAGCAGCTCTATAGGGGCGCTCGGAGCAGACAATCAGCCCCAGCATTTT. Its translation is CASSSIGALGADNQPQHF.

The chain employs TRBV15 and TRBJ2-1; the D gene is possibly TRBD2 (5 bases). V shed 3 bases and J shed 8 bases, with 8 bases lying between them. The CDR3 is 12 amino acids. Germline V gene data show CDR1 as LNHNV and CDR2 as YYDKDF (reference sequence). CDR3 amino acids: CATSSAGYEQFF. The CDR3, as DNA: TGTGCCACCAGCAGTGCGGGCTATGAGCAGTTCTTC. The complete variable domain, with remaining parts taken from reference TRBV15 and TRBJ2-1, reads DAMVIQNPRYQVTQFGKPVTLSCSQTLNHNVMYWYQQKSSQAPKLLFHYYDKDFNNEADTPDNFQSRRPNTSFCFLDIRSPGLGDTAMYLCATSSAGYEQFFGPGTRLTVL.

This clone has just one count. The chain joins TRBV20-1 to TRBJ1-6; TRBD1 might be the D (6 bases). CDR3 length equals 11 residues. The V end was cut by 3 bases, the J end by 14 bases, with 11 bases between. CDR1 is DFQATT and CDR2 is SNEGSKA in the germline V gene (reference sequence). CDR3: CSARDSSTLHF. CDR3 nucleotides: TGCAGTGCTAGGGACAGTTCGACCCTCCACTTT.

The gene calls are TRBV3-1 (or the pseudogene TRBV3-2) and TRBJ1-1; no definite D call. The CDR3 has 15 residues. Trimming left V 1 base short and J 1 base short, with 10 bases between. Germline CDR1 is LGHDT and CDR2 is YNNKEL (reference sequence). CDR3 coding DNA: TGTGCCAGCAGCCAAGTTTTGGCAGGGAACACTGAAGCTTTCTTT. Its translation is CASSQVLAGNTEAFF.

This clone has a single count. The V call is TRBV10-3, the J call TRBJ2-3; 7 nucleotides align to TRBD1. J gave up 4 bases and V 9 bases, and 4 bases lay outside the gene matches. The CDR3 sequence is 12 residues long. Germline V gene data show CDR1 as ENHRY and CDR2 as SYGVKD. The CDR3 reads CAIRGPADTQYF. The CDR3 DNA reads as TGTGCCATAAGGGGGCCAGCAGATACGCAGTATTTT.

The rearrangement links TRBV5-1 to TRBJ1-6; D might be TRBD1 (5 bases). This CDR3 has 16 amino acids. Germline V gene sequence: CDR1 SGHRS, CDR2 YFSETQ. V was pared by 2 bases and J by 2 bases, with 11 bases between. This chain's CDR3 is CASSFAGPAYNSPLHF. The CDR3, as DNA: TGCGCCAGCAGCTTCGCAGGGCCAGCCTATAATTCACCCCTCCACTTT.

The chain carries TRBV29-1 and TRBJ1-3; 8 bases align to TRBD1. The germline gives CDR1 SQVTM, CDR2 ANQGSEA. This CDR3 has 15 amino acids. With V trimmed by 0 bases and J by 7 bases, 8 bases remained unmatched. The CDR3 nucleotides are TGCAGCGTTGAAGATCGGTTATCAGGGGGCAACACCATATATTTT. Translating gives CSVEDRLSGGNTIYF.

There are a few counts of this clone. The V call is TRBV19, the J call TRBJ1-4; D may be TRBD1 (6 bases). The length of the CDR3 is 14 residues. V was pared by 3 bases and J by 8 bases, with 13 bases between. The germline CDR1 and CDR2 sequences are LNHDA and SQIVND (reference sequence). The CDR3 bases are TGTGCCAGTAGTATTGCGGGGGCACGGGAAAAACTGTTTTTT. This translates into CASSIAGAREKLFF.

V usage is TRBV13 and J usage is TRBJ2-3, with D maybe TRBD1 (6 bases). Deletions cut 5 bases from V and 4 bases from J, with 19 bases between. Germline V CDR1 and CDR2: PRHDT, FYEKMQ (reference sequence). CDR3 length: 16 residues. CDR3 amino acids: CASSKQTGFNADTQYF. As DNA, the CDR3 is TGTGCCAGCAGCAAACAAACAGGGTTTAATGCAGATACGCAGTATTTT.

This sequence joins TRBV10-3 and TRBJ1-1; 8 nucleotides line up with TRBD1. Germline V CDR1 and CDR2: ENHRY, SYGVKD. CDR3 size: 14 residues. V lost 9 bases, J lost 5 bases, and 11 bases stayed unmatched. CDR3 in amino acids: CAIRQGTEGTEAFF. Written as DNA, the CDR3 is TGTGCCATTAGACAGGGGACTGAAGGGACTGAAGCTTTCTTT.

A few counts support this clone. This rearrangement joins TRBV5-1 to TRBJ2-1; 12 bases are shared with TRBD2. Germline CDR1 reads SGHRS; CDR2 reads YFSETQ. V was pared by 0 bases and J by 3 bases, with 4 bases of the junction left unmatched. The CDR3 is 17 residues long. CDR3 DNA: TGCGCCAGCAGCTTGGGACTAGCGGGGGACCTCTACAATGAGCAGTTCTTC. Encoded protein: CASSLGLAGDLYNEQFF.